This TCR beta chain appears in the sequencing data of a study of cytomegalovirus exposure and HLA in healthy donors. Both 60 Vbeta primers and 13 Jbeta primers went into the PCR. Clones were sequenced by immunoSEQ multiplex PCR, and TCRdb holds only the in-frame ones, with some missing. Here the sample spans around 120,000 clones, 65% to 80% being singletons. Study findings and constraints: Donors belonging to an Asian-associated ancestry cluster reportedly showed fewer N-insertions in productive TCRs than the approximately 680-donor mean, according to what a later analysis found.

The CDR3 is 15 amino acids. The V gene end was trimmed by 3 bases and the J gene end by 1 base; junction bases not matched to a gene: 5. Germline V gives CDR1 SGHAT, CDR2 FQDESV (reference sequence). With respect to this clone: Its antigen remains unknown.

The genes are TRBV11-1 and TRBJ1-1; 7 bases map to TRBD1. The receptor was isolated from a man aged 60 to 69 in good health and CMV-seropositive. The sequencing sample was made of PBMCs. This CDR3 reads CASSLGKGANTEAFF. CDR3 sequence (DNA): TGTGCCAGCAGCTTGGGTAAGGGGGCGAACACTGAAGCTTTCTTT.